The clone carrying this T cell receptor beta chain has a handful of counts. What it recognizes is unknown. It was for five patients that CD4+ cells were sorted into CD25+CD127- cells. This entry comes from a study of CD8+ T cells in alopecia areata. Whole-study results and caveats: Mice showed TCR sharing more clearly than patients did, possibly owing to HLA.

J lost 8 bases, V lost 6 bases, and 9 bases had no gene match. The CDR3 extends over 14 amino acids. Germline V gene data show CDR1 as MDHEN and CDR2 as SYDVKM. Extracted RNA was reverse transcribed, and the resulting cDNA served as sequencing template. Libraries were prepared by immunoSEQ multiplex PCR; TCRdb keeps only in-frame clonotypes and omits some of them. The sample carries 37,000 or so clones, under 65% recorded once. Material: CD4+ Tregs sorted from blood. The sequence was obtained from a human donor with alopecia areata. The V gene is TRBV28, the J gene TRBJ1-4; 7 nucleotides align to TRBD1. The CDR3 loop is CASRKGQIREKLFF. The CDR3 DNA sequence: TGTGCCAGCAGAAAGGGACAGATCCGAGAAAAACTGTTTTTT.